The rows below give T cell receptor beta chains drawn from one sample of a study of cytomegalovirus exposure and HLA in healthy donors. Clones were read by immunoSEQ multiplex PCR, and TCRdb kept only the in-frame ones, dropping some. The sample lists under 150,000 clones, 82% occurring once. Sequenced input: PBMCs. These receptors were obtained from a male donor in good health and CMV-seronegative. Each CDR3 is given with its conserved first and last residue. D genes are given only for firm matches. Size tells how often a clone was seen (once, few, many) or the class of an expanded clone, and some rows leave it out.

CDR3 protein: CASSPGTGEQYYGYTF
CDR3 DNA: TGTGCCAGCAGTCCGGGGACAGGGGAGCAATACTATGGCTACACCTTC
D gene: TRBD1
clone size: -
J gene: TRBJ1-2
V gene: TRBV5-6

CDR3 protein: CATSRGGDNTEAFF
CDR3 DNA: TGTGCCACCAGCAGAGGGGGAGATAACACTGAAGCTTTCTTT
D gene: -
clone size: once
J gene: TRBJ1-1
V gene: TRBV15

CDR3 protein: CASSSGTATLEQYF
CDR3 DNA: TGTGCCAGCAGCAGCGGTACCGCAACCCTCGAGCAGTACTTC
D gene: -
clone size: -
J gene: TRBJ2-7
V gene: TRBV13

CDR3 protein: CASSLVFQGGEQYF
CDR3 DNA: TGTGCCAGCAGCTTGGTCTTCCAGGGTGGCGAGCAGTACTTC
D gene: -
clone size: -
J gene: TRBJ2-7
V gene: TRBV5-6

CDR3 protein: CASSHRGTVTPEAFF
CDR3 DNA: TGCGCCAGCAGTCATCGCGGGACAGTAACTCCTGAAGCTTTCTTT
D gene: TRBD1
clone size: -
J gene: TRBJ1-1
V gene: TRBV23-1

CDR3 protein: CASSLVARGNQPQHF
CDR3 DNA: TGTGCCAGCAGCTTAGTCGCGCGGGGAAATCAGCCCCAGCATTTT
D gene: -
clone size: few
J gene: TRBJ1-5
V gene: TRBV7-2

CDR3 protein: CSSSPTGASGMETQYF
CDR3 DNA: TGTTCCAGCAGCCCCACGGGGGCTAGCGGGATGGAGACCCAGTACTTC
D gene: TRBD2
clone size: -
J gene: TRBJ2-5
V gene: TRBV7-9

CDR3 protein: CASRKAGESDTQYF
CDR3 DNA: TGTGCCAGCAGGAAAGCGGGAGAATCAGATACGCAGTATTTT
D gene: TRBD2
clone size: -
J gene: TRBJ2-3
V gene: TRBV6-5

CDR3 protein: CASSLGDFSGNTIYF
CDR3 DNA: TGTGCCAGCAGCTTGGGAGACTTCTCTGGAAACACCATATATTTT
D gene: -
clone size: few
J gene: TRBJ1-3
V gene: TRBV5-6

CDR3 protein: CASSVGRGNNYEQYF
CDR3 DNA: TGTGCCAGCAGCGTAGGTAGGGGCAATAACTACGAGCAGTACTTC
D gene: -
clone size: -
J gene: TRBJ2-7
V gene: TRBV9

CDR3 protein: CASSLQQDTYEQYF
CDR3 DNA: TGTGCCAGCAGCTTACAGCAGGACACCTACGAGCAGTACTTC
D gene: -
clone size: -
J gene: TRBJ2-7
V gene: TRBV7-9

CDR3 protein: CASSRDRANEKLFF
CDR3 DNA: TGTGCCAGCAGCCGCGACAGGGCTAATGAAAAACTGTTTTTT
D gene: TRBD1
clone size: -
J gene: TRBJ1-4
V gene: TRBV5-4

CDR3 protein: CASSISSGSYEQYF
CDR3 DNA: TGTGCCAGTAGTATTTCTAGCGGTTCCTACGAGCAGTACTTC
D gene: TRBD2
clone size: -
J gene: TRBJ2-7
V gene: TRBV19

CDR3 protein: CASSLTLARDEQYF
CDR3 DNA: TGCGCCAGCAGCTTAACACTAGCACGCGACGAGCAGTACTTC
D gene: -
clone size: -
J gene: TRBJ2-7
V gene: TRBV4-3

CDR3 protein: CASSSMTDTQYF
CDR3 DNA: TGTGCCAGCAGCTCCATGACAGATACGCAGTATTTT
D gene: -
clone size: once
J gene: TRBJ2-3
V gene: TRBV5-4

CDR3 protein: CATSREWSSGNNEQFF
CDR3 DNA: TGTGCCACCAGCAGAGAATGGTCTAGCGGAAACAATGAGCAGTTCTTC
D gene: TRBD2
clone size: -
J gene: TRBJ2-1
V gene: TRBV15

CDR3 protein: CASSHFESYNEQFF
CDR3 DNA: TGTGCCAGCAGCCATTTTGAGTCCTACAATGAGCAGTTCTTC
D gene: -
clone size: few
J gene: TRBJ2-1
V gene: TRBV5-4

CDR3 protein: CASSPPGGVETQYF
CDR3 DNA: TGTGCCAGCAGCCCACCGGGGGGGGTCGAGACCCAGTACTTC
D gene: TRBD2
clone size: -
J gene: TRBJ2-5
V gene: TRBV5-6

CDR3 protein: CASSESHGEGYQPQHF
CDR3 DNA: TGTGCCAGCAGTGAGTCCCACGGGGAGGGTTATCAGCCCCAGCATTTT
D gene: -
clone size: once
J gene: TRBJ1-5
V gene: TRBV6-1

CDR3 protein: CASRSGAQETQYF
CDR3 DNA: TGTGCCAGTAGGTCAGGGGCGCAAGAGACCCAGTACTTC
D gene: -
clone size: -
J gene: TRBJ2-5
V gene: TRBV19

CDR3 protein: CACQGAIYSPLHF
CDR3 DNA: TGTGCCTGCCAGGGGGCGATCTATTCACCCCTCCACTTT
D gene: TRBD1
clone size: -
J gene: TRBJ1-6
V gene: TRBV30

CDR3 protein: CASSLNSGTANEKLFF
CDR3 DNA: TGTGCCAGCTCACTAAATTCCGGGACAGCGAATGAAAAACTGTTTTTT
D gene: TRBD1
clone size: -
J gene: TRBJ1-4
V gene: TRBV18

CDR3 protein: CASSPVTEVRGYGYTF
CDR3 DNA: TGTGCCAGCAGCCCCGTCACGGAGGTCAGGGGCTATGGCTACACCTTC
D gene: -
clone size: -
J gene: TRBJ1-2
V gene: TRBV7-9

CDR3 protein: CASSPTASGYNEQFF
CDR3 DNA: TGTGCCAGCAGCCCTACGGCTAGCGGATACAATGAGCAGTTCTTC
D gene: TRBD2
clone size: -
J gene: TRBJ2-1
V gene: TRBV5-4

CDR3 protein: CASEEAGWSSYNEQFF
CDR3 DNA: TGTGCCAGCGAGGAAGCGGGTTGGAGCTCCTACAATGAGCAGTTCTTC
D gene: -
clone size: -
J gene: TRBJ2-1
V gene: TRBV2

CDR3 protein: CATNRGPSTEQYF
CDR3 DNA: TGTGCCACCAACAGGGGGCCTTCCACCGAGCAGTACTTC
D gene: TRBD1
clone size: -
J gene: TRBJ2-7
V gene: TRBV7-6

CDR3 protein: CASSLGSSGSTDTQYF
CDR3 DNA: TGCGCCAGCAGCTTGGGGTCTAGCGGCAGCACAGATACGCAGTATTTT
D gene: TRBD2
clone size: -
J gene: TRBJ2-3
V gene: TRBV5-1

CDR3 protein: CAITETSRVDTQYF
CDR3 DNA: TGTGCCATCACTGAGACTAGCAGGGTGGATACGCAGTATTTT
D gene: TRBD2
clone size: -
J gene: TRBJ2-3
V gene: TRBV10-3

CDR3 protein: CASSQDELAGSETYEQYF
CDR3 DNA: TGCGCCAGCAGCCAAGATGAACTAGCGGGCTCCGAGACCTACGAGCAGTACTTC
D gene: TRBD2
clone size: -
J gene: TRBJ2-7
V gene: TRBV4-1

CDR3 protein: CASSSLRTATTGELFF
CDR3 DNA: TGTGCCAGCAGCTCCTTGCGGACAGCAACTACCGGGGAGCTGTTTTTT
D gene: -
clone size: -
J gene: TRBJ2-2
V gene: TRBV13

CDR3 protein: CASSVDWQETQYF
CDR3 DNA: TGTGCCAGCAGCGTAGACTGGCAAGAGACCCAGTACTTC
D gene: -
clone size: -
J gene: TRBJ2-5
V gene: TRBV9

CDR3 protein: CATSPGGGLRAFF
CDR3 DNA: TGTGCCACCTCCCCTGGGGGGGGGTTGAGAGCTTTCTTT
D gene: -
clone size: -
J gene: TRBJ1-1
V gene: TRBV11-2

CDR3 protein: CASSRLLARTDTQYF
CDR3 DNA: TGCGCCAGCAGCCGGCTGCTAGCGCGCACAGATACGCAGTATTTT
D gene: -
clone size: once
J gene: TRBJ2-3
V gene: TRBV5-1

CDR3 protein: CSPGLAGGETQYF
CDR3 DNA: TGCAGCCCCGGACTAGCGGGAGGAGAGACCCAGTACTTC
D gene: TRBD2
clone size: -
J gene: TRBJ2-5
V gene: TRBV29-1

CDR3 protein: CASSFDWGLRYEQYF
CDR3 DNA: TGCGCCAGCAGCTTCGATTGGGGACTCCGCTACGAGCAGTACTTC
D gene: -
clone size: -
J gene: TRBJ2-7
V gene: TRBV5-1

CDR3 protein: CAISDRESYNEQFF
CDR3 DNA: TGTGCCATCAGCGACAGGGAATCCTACAATGAGCAGTTCTTC
D gene: TRBD1
clone size: -
J gene: TRBJ2-1
V gene: TRBV10-3

CDR3 protein: CASSWGPGTGELFF
CDR3 DNA: TGTGCCAGCAGTTGGGGGCCAGGGACCGGGGAGCTGTTTTTT
D gene: -
clone size: -
J gene: TRBJ2-2
V gene: TRBV27

CDR3 protein: CASSVFGQGARDTQYF
CDR3 DNA: TGTGCCAGCAGTGTTTTTGGGCAGGGGGCTAGAGATACGCAGTATTTT
D gene: TRBD1
clone size: -
J gene: TRBJ2-3
V gene: TRBV25-1

CDR3 protein: CASSLLSGSSTDTQYF
CDR3 DNA: TGTGCCAGCAGTTTACTTAGCGGGAGCAGCACAGATACGCAGTATTTT
D gene: TRBD2
clone size: -
J gene: TRBJ2-3
V gene: TRBV27

CDR3 protein: CASSLREQFF
CDR3 DNA: TGTGCCAGCAGCCTAAGAGAGCAGTTCTTC
D gene: -
clone size: -
J gene: TRBJ2-1
V gene: TRBV13

CDR3 protein: CASSWTSGSYEQYF
CDR3 DNA: TGTGCCAGCAGTTGGACTAGCGGGAGTTACGAGCAGTACTTC
D gene: TRBD2
clone size: -
J gene: TRBJ2-7
V gene: TRBV27

CDR3 protein: CASSTNLKGQGGFTDTQYF
CDR3 DNA: TGCGCCAGCAGCACGAATCTAAAGGGACAGGGTGGATTCACAGATACGCAGTATTTT
D gene: TRBD1
clone size: -
J gene: TRBJ2-3
V gene: TRBV5-1

CDR3 protein: CASSFGTGYGETQYF
CDR3 DNA: TGTGCCAGCAGCTTTGGGACAGGCTATGGAGAGACCCAGTACTTC
D gene: TRBD1
clone size: -
J gene: TRBJ2-5
V gene: TRBV7-2

CDR3 protein: CASSPVGEGRKYEQYF
CDR3 DNA: TGTGCCAGCAGTCCAGTGGGGGAGGGCCGGAAATACGAGCAGTACTTC
D gene: TRBD2
clone size: -
J gene: TRBJ2-7
V gene: TRBV2

CDR3 protein: CASSLDTGQVQETQYF
CDR3 DNA: TGTGCCAGCAGCTTGGATACAGGACAAGTCCAAGAGACCCAGTACTTC
D gene: -
clone size: -
J gene: TRBJ2-5
V gene: TRBV5-4

CDR3 protein: CASSIGSLTRGLSKETQYF
CDR3 DNA: TGTGCCAGCAGCATAGGATCTCTTACCAGGGGGCTGAGTAAGGAGACCCAGTACTTC
D gene: TRBD1
clone size: -
J gene: TRBJ2-5
V gene: TRBV7-8